The following is a TCR beta chain sequence with its context. Making TCR cDNA involved 5'RACE template switching, which added UMIs and a universal primer site. TCRdb fed the 5' RACE reads into MiXCR, producing one record per CDR3 protein. Of under 200,000 distinct CDR3 sequences in the sample, around 10% are singletons; the top ten hold less than 40%. The data stem from a study of T cells after yellow fever vaccination. The source was CD8+ T cells sorted from PBMCs, collected 15 days after the yellow fever booster vaccination. This TCR came from a man aged 18 to 30 who received the YFV17D yellow fever vaccine.

As DNA, the CDR3 is TGTGCCAGCAAACAGGGTTCTAACTATGGCTACACCTTC. It yields the protein CASKQGSNYGYTF. This sequence joins TRBV6-5 and TRBJ1-2; TRBD1 is a possible D gene (6 bases). Trimming removed 7 bases from V and 0 bases from J, with 9 bases in between. Germline loops: CDR1 MNHEY, CDR2 SVGAGI. The CDR3 totals 13 residues.